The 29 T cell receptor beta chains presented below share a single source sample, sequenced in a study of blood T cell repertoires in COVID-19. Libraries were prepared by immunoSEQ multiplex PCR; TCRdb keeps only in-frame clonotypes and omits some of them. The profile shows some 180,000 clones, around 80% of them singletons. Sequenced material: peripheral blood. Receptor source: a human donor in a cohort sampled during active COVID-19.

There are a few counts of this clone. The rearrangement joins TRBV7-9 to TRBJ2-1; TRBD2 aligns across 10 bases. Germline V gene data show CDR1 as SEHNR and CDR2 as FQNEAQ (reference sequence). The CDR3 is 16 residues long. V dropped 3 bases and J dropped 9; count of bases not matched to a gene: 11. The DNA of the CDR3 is TGTGCCAGCAGCTTGGGGCTAGCGGGAGAAATGGGTGAGCAGTTCTTC. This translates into CASSLGLAGEMGEQFF.

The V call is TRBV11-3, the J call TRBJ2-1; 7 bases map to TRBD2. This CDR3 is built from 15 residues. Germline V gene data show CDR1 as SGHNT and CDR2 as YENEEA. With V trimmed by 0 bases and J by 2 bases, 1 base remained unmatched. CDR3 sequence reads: CASSLESGTYNEQFF. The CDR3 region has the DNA TGTGCCAGCAGCTTAGAAAGCGGGACCTACAATGAGCAGTTCTTC.

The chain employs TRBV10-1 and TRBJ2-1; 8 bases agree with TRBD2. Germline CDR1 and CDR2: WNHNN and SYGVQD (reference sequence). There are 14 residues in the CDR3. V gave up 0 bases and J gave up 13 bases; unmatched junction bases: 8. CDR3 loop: CASSESPPSGRQFF. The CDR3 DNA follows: TGCGCCAGCAGTGAGTCTCCCCCAAGCGGGAGACAGTTCTTC.

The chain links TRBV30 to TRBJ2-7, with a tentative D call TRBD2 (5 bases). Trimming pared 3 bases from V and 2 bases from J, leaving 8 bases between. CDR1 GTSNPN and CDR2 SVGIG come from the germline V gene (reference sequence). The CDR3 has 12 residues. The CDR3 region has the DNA TGTGCCTGGAGGGGGAGCGCCTACGAGCAGTACTTC. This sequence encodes CAWRGSAYEQYF. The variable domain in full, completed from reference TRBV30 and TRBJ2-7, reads SQTIHQWPATLVQPVGSPLSLECTVEGTSNPNLYWYRQAAGRGLQLLFYSVGIGQISSEVPQNLSASRPQDRQFILSSKKLLLSDSGFYLCAWRGSAYEQYFGPGTRLTVT.

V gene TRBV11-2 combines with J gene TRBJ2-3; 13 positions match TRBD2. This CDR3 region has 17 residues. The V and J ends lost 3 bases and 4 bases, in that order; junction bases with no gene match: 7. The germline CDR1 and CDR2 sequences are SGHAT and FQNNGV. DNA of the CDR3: TGTGCCAGCAGCTTCGGAGGACTAGCGGGAGTCCCAGATACGCAGTATTTT. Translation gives CASSFGGLAGVPDTQYF.

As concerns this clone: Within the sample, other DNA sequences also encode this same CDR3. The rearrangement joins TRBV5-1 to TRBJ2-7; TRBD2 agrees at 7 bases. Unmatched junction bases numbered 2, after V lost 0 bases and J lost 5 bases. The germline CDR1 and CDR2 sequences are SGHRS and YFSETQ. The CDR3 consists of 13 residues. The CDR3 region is CASSLGSGDEQYF. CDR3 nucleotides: TGCGCCAGCAGCTTGGGGAGCGGGGACGAGCAGTACTTC.

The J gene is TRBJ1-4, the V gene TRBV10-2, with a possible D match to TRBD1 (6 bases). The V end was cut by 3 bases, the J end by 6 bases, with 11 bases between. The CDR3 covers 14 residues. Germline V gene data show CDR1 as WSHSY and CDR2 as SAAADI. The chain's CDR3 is CASSDRGLHEKLFF. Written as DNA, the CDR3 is TGCGCCAGCAGTGACAGGGGATTGCATGAAAAACTGTTTTTT.

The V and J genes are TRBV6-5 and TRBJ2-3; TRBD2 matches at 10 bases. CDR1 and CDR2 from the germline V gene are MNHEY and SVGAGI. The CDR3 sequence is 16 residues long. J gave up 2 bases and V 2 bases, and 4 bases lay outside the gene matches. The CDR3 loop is CASSYGLAGATDTQYF. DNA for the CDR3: TGTGCCAGCAGTTACGGGCTAGCGGGAGCCACAGATACGCAGTATTTT.

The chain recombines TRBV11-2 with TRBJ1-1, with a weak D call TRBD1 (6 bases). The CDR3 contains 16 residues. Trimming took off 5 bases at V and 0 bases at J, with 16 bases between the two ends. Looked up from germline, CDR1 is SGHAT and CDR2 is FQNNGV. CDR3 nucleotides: TGTGCCAGCAGCCGCAACAGGGCCGTCATGAACACTGAAGCTTTCTTT. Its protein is CASSRNRAVMNTEAFF.

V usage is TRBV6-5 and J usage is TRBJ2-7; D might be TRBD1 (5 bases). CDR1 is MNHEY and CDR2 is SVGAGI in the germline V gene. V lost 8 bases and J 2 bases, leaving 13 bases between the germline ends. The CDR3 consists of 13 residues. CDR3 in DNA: TGTGCCAGCCGGCCGCCAGGGCCCTACGAGCAGTACTTC. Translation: CASRPPGPYEQYF.

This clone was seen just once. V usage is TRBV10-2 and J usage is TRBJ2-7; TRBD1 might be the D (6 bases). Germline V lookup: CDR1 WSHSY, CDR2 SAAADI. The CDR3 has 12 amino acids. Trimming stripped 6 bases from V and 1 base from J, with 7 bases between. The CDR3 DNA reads TGCGCCAGCAGCAGGGGTTCCTACGAGCAGTACTTC. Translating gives CASSRGSYEQYF.

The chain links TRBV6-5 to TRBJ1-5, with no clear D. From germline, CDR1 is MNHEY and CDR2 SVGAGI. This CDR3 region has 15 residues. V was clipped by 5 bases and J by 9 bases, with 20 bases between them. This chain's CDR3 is CASSTDRWGGSPQHF. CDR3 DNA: TGTGCCAGCAGTACTGATCGCTGGGGAGGTTCGCCCCAGCATTTT.

CDR3 sequence reads: CASSQVWTGSEAFF. CDR3 in DNA: TGTGCCAGCAGCCAAGTTTGGACAGGTTCTGAAGCTTTCTTT. The chain carries TRBV3-1 (or the pseudogene TRBV3-2) and TRBJ1-1; TRBD1 aligns across 7 bases. CDR1 and CDR2 from the germline V gene are LGHDT and YNNKEL (reference sequence). This CDR3 contains 14 residues. V lost 1 base and J lost 6; bases outside the gene matches: 5.

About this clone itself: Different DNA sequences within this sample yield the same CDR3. CDR3 protein: CASSLAGGSTDTQYF. CDR3 DNA sequence: TGCGCCAGCAGCTTGGCAGGGGGTAGCACAGATACGCAGTATTTT. This chain joins TRBV5-1 and TRBJ2-3; 7 bases align to TRBD1. This CDR3 is built from 15 residues. Unmatched junction bases numbered 1, after V lost 0 bases and J lost 0 bases. Germline CDR1 and CDR2: SGHRS and YFSETQ.

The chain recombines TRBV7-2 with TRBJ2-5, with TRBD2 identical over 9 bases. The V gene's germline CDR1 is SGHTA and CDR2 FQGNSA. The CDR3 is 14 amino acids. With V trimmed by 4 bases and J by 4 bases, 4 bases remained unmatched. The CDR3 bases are TGTGCCAGCAGCTCTCAGCGGGGGGCAGAGACCCAGTACTTC. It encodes CASSSQRGAETQYF. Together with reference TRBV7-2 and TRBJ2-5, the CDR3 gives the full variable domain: GAGVSQSPSNKVTEKGKDVELRCDPISGHTALYWYRQSLGQGLEFLIYFQGNSAPDKSGLPSDRFSAERTGGSVSTLTIQRTQQEDSAVYLCASSSQRGAETQYFGPGTRLLVL.

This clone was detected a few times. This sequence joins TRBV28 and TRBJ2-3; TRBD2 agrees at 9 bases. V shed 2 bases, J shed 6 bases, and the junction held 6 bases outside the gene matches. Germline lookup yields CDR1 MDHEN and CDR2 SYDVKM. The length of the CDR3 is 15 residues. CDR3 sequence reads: CASSLPGTSSDTQYF. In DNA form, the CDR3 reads TGTGCCAGCAGTTTACCCGGGACTAGCTCTGATACGCAGTATTTT.

The CDR3 region is CATSDLGSPGGNEQFF. For the CDR3, the DNA is TGTGCCACCAGTGATTTGGGTAGCCCGGGAGGCAATGAGCAGTTCTTC. The chain is built from TRBV24-1 and TRBJ2-1; 7 bases line up with TRBD2. Germline lookup yields CDR1 KGHDR and CDR2 SFDVKD. The CDR3 contains 16 residues. The junction had 7 bases not matched to a gene; V was cut back by 0 bases and J by 6 bases.

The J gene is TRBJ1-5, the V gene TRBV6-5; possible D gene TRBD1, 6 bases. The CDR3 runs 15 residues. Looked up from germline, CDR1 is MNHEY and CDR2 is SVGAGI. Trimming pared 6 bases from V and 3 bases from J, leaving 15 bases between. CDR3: CASSPRQANNQPQHF. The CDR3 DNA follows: TGTGCCAGCAGCCCAAGACAGGCCAACAATCAGCCCCAGCATTTT.

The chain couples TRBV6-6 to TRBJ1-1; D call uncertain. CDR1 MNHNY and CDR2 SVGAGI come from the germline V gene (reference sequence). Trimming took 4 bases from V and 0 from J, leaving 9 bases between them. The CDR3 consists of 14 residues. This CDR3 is CASSFREVNTEAFF. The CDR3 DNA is TGTGCCAGCAGTTTTAGGGAGGTGAACACTGAAGCTTTCTTT.

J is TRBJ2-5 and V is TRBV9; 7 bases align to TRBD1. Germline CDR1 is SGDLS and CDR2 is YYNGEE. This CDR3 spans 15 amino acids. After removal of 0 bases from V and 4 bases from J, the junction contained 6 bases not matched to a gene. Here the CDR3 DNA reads TGTGCCAGCAGCGTAGATGGACAGGTAGGAGAGACCCAGTACTTC. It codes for CASSVDGQVGETQYF.

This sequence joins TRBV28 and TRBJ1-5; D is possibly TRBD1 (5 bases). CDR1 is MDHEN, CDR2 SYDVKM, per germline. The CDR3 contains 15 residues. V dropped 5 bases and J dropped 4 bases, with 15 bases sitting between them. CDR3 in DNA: TGTGCCAGCAGTCCACAGTGGGACTATAATCAGCCCCAGCATTTT. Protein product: CASSPQWDYNQPQHF.

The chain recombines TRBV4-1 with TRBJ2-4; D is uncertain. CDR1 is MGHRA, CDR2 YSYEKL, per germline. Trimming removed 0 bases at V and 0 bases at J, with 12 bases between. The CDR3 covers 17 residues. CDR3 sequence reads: CASSQDWAQLAKNIQYF. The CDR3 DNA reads TGCGCCAGCAGCCAAGATTGGGCACAACTAGCCAAAAACATTCAGTACTTC.

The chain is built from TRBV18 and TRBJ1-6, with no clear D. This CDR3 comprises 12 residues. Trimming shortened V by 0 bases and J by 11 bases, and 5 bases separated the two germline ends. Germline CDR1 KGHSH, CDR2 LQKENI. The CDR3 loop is CASSPPSTPLHF. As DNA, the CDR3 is TGTGCCAGCTCACCACCGTCAACACCCCTCCACTTT.

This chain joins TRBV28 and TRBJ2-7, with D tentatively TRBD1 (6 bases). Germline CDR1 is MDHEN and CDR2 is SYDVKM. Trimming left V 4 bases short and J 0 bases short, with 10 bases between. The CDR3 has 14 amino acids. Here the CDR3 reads CASSSGGYSYEQYF. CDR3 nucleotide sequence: TGTGCCAGCAGTTCTGGGGGCTACTCCTACGAGCAGTACTTC.

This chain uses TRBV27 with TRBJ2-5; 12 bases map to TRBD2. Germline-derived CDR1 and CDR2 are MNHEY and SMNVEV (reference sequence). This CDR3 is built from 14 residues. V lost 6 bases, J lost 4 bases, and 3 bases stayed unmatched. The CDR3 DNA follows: TGTGCCAGCAGCGGGGGACTAGCGGGAGAGACCCAGTACTTC. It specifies CASSGGLAGETQYF.

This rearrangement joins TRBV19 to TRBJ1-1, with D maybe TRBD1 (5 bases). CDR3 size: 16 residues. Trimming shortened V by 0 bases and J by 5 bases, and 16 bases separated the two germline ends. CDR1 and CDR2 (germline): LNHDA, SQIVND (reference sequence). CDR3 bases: TGTGCCAGTAGTATAGACAGACTCACCCGGGGGACTGAAGCTTTCTTT. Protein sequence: CASSIDRLTRGTEAFF.

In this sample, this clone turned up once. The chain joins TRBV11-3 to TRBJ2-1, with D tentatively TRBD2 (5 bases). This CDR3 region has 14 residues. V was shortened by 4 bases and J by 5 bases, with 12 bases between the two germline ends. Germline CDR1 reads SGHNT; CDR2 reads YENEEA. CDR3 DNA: TGTGCCAGCAGCTCCTGGACTCCCCACAATGAGCAGTTCTTC. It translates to CASSSWTPHNEQFF.

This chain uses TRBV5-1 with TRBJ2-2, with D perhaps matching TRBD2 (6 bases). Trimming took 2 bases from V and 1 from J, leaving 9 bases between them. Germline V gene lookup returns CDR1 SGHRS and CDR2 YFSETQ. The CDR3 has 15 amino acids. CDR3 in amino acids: CASSFGGMNTGELFF. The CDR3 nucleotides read TGCGCCAGCAGCTTTGGAGGGATGAACACCGGGGAGCTGTTTTTT.

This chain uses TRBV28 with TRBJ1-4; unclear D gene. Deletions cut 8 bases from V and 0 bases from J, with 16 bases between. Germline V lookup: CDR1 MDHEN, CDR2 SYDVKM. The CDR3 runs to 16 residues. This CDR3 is CASRLRPLPTNEKLFF. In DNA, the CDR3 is TGTGCCAGCCGACTACGCCCGCTTCCAACTAATGAAAAACTGTTTTTT.